Listed here are 22 T cell receptor beta chains from one sample, sequenced in a study of T cell responses to AZD1222 COVID-19 vaccine (dated by TCRdb to the early 2020s). The sample's time point label, decoded: baseline before first vaccination. Receptor libraries were prepared by the immunoSEQ multiplex PCR assay. This immuneACCESS table, as held by TCRdb, lists in-frame sequences with V and J called but not all clones. Of the missing ones, under half trace to an unresolved V gene in checked studies; the others have no known cause. The table for this sample lists about 170,000 clones; more than 90% of them were counted only once. Jointly, the top ten make up 1.6% of the sample. The specimen was peripheral blood, collected on day 0 of AZD1222 vaccination. Receptor source: an adult in good health.

This clone appeared once. This chain connects TRBV2 to TRBJ1-6; D possibly corresponds to TRBD1 (5 bases). CDR1 and CDR2 from the germline V gene are SNHLY and FYNNEI. Trimming left V 4 bases short and J 8 bases short, with 21 bases between. The length of the CDR3 is 17 residues. CDR3 protein: CASSGERGFTLHSPLHF. The DNA of the CDR3 is TGTGCCAGCAGTGGGGAGAGGGGCTTCACTCTACATTCACCCCTCCACTTT. Combining the CDR3 with reference TRBV2 and TRBJ1-6 gives the whole variable domain EPEVTQTPSHQVTQMGQEVILRCVPISNHLYFYWYRQILGQKVEFLVSFYNNEISEKSEIFDDQFSVERPDGSNFTLKIRSTKLEDSAMYFCASSGERGFTLHSPLHFGNGTRLTVT.

The rearrangement uses TRBV18 and TRBJ1-1; D is uncertain. Looked up from germline, CDR1 is KGHSH and CDR2 is LQKENI. V dropped 1 base and J dropped 1 base, with 7 bases sitting between them. The length of the CDR3 is 14 residues. CDR3 region: CASSPRSTNTEAFF. The DNA for the CDR3 is TGTGCCAGCTCACCACGCAGCACGAACACTGAAGCTTTCTTT.

This sequence joins TRBV7-6 and TRBJ1-3, with 7 nucleotides matching TRBD1. The CDR3 is made up of 15 amino acids. CDR1 is SGHVS, CDR2 FNYEAQ, per germline. V lost 4 bases to trimming and J lost 0 bases; unmatched junction nucleotides: 3. CDR3 bases: TGTGCCAGCAGCTCGTACAGGGGCTCTGGAAACACCATATATTTT. Translating gives CASSSYRGSGNTIYF. Complete variable domain (other parts from reference TRBV7-6 and TRBJ1-3): GAGVSQSPRYKVTKRGQDVALRCDPISGHVSLYWYRQALGQGPEFLTYFNYEAQQDKSGLPNDRFSAERPEGSISTLTIQRTEQRDSAMYRCASSSYRGSGNTIYFGEGSWLTVV.

This chain uses TRBV12-5 with TRBJ1-2, with 7 bases lining up with TRBD1. Germline CDR1 reads LGHNT; CDR2 reads FRNRAP. This CDR3 region has 12 residues. Unmatched junction bases numbered 6, after V lost 6 bases and J lost 8 bases. CDR3 sequence reads: CASGRDSQGYTF. CDR3 nucleotide sequence: TGTGCTAGTGGCCGGGACAGCCAGGGCTACACCTTC.

This clone was observed a single time. The chain uses TRBV24-1 and TRBJ1-1; TRBD1 might be the D (5 bases). The CDR3 contains 18 residues. Germline CDR1 KGHDR, CDR2 SFDVKD. V was cut by 2 bases and J by 6 bases, with 24 bases left in between. CDR3 nucleotide sequence: TGTGCCACCAGTGATTATGTGGCAGGGTATTTGGGATCGGCTGAAGCTTTCTTT. Protein: CATSDYVAGYLGSAEAFF.

The chain combines TRBV7-2 with TRBJ1-5; D gene ambiguous. This CDR3 has 14 residues. In germline, CDR1 is SGHTA, CDR2 FQGNSA. Trimming took off 1 base at V and 6 bases at J, with 10 bases between the two ends. The CDR3 DNA follows: TGTGCCAGCAGCTTAGGGGCTACCGGTCAGCCCCAGCATTTT. Translation gives CASSLGATGQPQHF. Complete variable domain (other parts from reference TRBV7-2 and TRBJ1-5): GAGVSQSPSNKVTEKGKDVELRCDPISGHTALYWYRQSLGQGLEFLIYFQGNSAPDKSGLPSDRFSAERTGGSVSTLTIQRTQQEDSAVYLCASSLGATGQPQHFGDGTRLSIL.

This clone was seen just once. The chain links TRBV20-1 to TRBJ1-1, with unresolved D. Trimming pared 3 bases from V and 3 bases from J, leaving 5 bases between. CDR1 and CDR2 (germline): DFQATT, SNEGSKA (reference sequence). The CDR3 has 11 residues. The CDR3: CSASGYTEAFF. The DNA for the CDR3 is TGCAGTGCTAGTGGGTACACTGAAGCTTTCTTT.

The gene calls are TRBV9 and TRBJ1-3, with a possible D match to TRBD1 (5 bases). The CDR3 totals 16 residues. Germline CDR1 is SGDLS and CDR2 is YYNGEE. Trimming shortened V by 0 bases and J by 0 bases, and 10 bases separated the two germline ends. This CDR3 is CASSVGGVNSGNTIYF. The CDR3 nucleotides are TGTGCCAGCAGCGTAGGGGGCGTGAACTCTGGAAACACCATATATTTT.

The J gene is TRBJ2-3, the V gene TRBV11-2; D is unresolved. The CDR3 is 16 amino acids. Between the trimmed V and J ends, which lost 5 bases and 5 bases, there was a span of 20 bases. CDR1 and CDR2 from the germline V gene are SGHAT and FQNNGV. CDR3 amino acids: CASSHRNGIRGDTQYF. The CDR3 DNA sequence: TGTGCCAGCAGCCACCGTAATGGGATTCGAGGAGATACGCAGTATTTT.

The V and J genes are TRBV5-4 and TRBJ1-1, with D possibly TRBD1 on 5 matching bases. The CDR3 loop spans 13 amino acids. V lost 8 bases, J lost 1 base, and 12 bases lay in between. Germline CDR1 SGHNT, CDR2 YYREEE (reference sequence). As DNA, the CDR3 is TGTGCCAGTCGACTGGGGCCGAACACTGAAGCTTTCTTT. Residues: CASRLGPNTEAFF.

The V and J genes are TRBV9 and TRBJ2-2; TRBD2 agrees at 9 bases. CDR1 is SGDLS, CDR2 YYNGEE, per germline. The CDR3 runs 16 residues. Trimming removed 0 bases from V and 7 bases from J; junction bases left unmatched: 7. This CDR3 is CASSVVASGMSGELFF. CDR3 DNA sequence: TGTGCCAGCAGCGTAGTGGCTAGCGGGATGAGCGGGGAGCTGTTTTTT.

V and J are TRBV7-3 and TRBJ2-7; TRBD1 or TRBD2 may be the D gene (6 bases each). Germline lookup yields CDR1 SGHTA and CDR2 FQGTGA. CDR3 length equals 13 residues. With 9 bases removed from V and 3 bases from J, the gap between germline ends came to 15 bases. In DNA form, the CDR3 reads TGTGCCAGTAGGGGGGCAGGCAGCTACGAGCAGTACTTC. Translation gives CASRGAGSYEQYF. Full variable domain (outside the CDR3, taken from reference TRBV7-3 and TRBJ2-7): GAGVSQTPSNKVTEKGKYVELRCDPISGHTALYWYRQSLGQGPEFLIYFQGTGAADDSGLPNDRFFAVRPEGSVSTLKIQRTERGDSAVYLCASRGAGSYEQYFGPGTRLTVT.

The chain carries TRBV11-1 and TRBJ1-1; tentatively, D is TRBD1 (6 bases). Germline V gene data show CDR1 as SGHAT and CDR2 as FQDESV (reference sequence). The germline V and J ends were trimmed by 5 bases and 5 bases, with 21 bases remaining between them. The CDR3 extends over 16 amino acids. CDR3 loop: CASSQLGGVGETEAFF. CDR3 nucleotides: TGTGCCAGCAGCCAACTCGGGGGCGTGGGGGAGACTGAAGCTTTCTTT.

The genes are TRBV7-3 and TRBJ2-7, with 9 bases matching TRBD2. With V trimmed by 5 bases and J by 2 bases, 16 bases remained unmatched. CDR3 length: 18 amino acids. The V gene's germline CDR1 is SGHTA and CDR2 FQGTGA. Here the CDR3 DNA reads TGTGCCAGCAGCCCCTATTCTAGGCGGGAGGGAAAAGCCTACGAGCAGTACTTC. It encodes CASSPYSRREGKAYEQYF.

The chain employs TRBV5-1 and TRBJ1-2; a possible D gene is TRBD1 (6 bases). The CDR3 spans 15 residues. V was trimmed by 3 bases and J by 5 bases, leaving 17 bases between them. CDR1 is SGHRS and CDR2 is YFSETQ in the germline V gene. The CDR3 loop reads CASSWGPEDLYGYTF. As DNA, the CDR3 is TGCGCCAGCAGCTGGGGGCCAGAGGACCTTTATGGCTACACCTTC.

CDR3 DNA sequence: TGTGCCAGCAGCAAAGACCCAGGCTCTGGGGCCAACGTCCTGACTTTC. Protein product: CASSKDPGSGANVLTF. The chain links TRBV21-1 to TRBJ2-6; the table assigns TRBD1, which was not confirmed against the DNA. TRBV21-1 constitutes a pseudogene. The CDR3 length is 16 residues.

The chain joins TRBV14 to TRBJ1-1, with no clear D. The CDR3 has 14 amino acids. V was trimmed by 4 bases and J by 4 bases, leaving 13 bases between them. CDR1 and CDR2 (germline): SGHDN, FVKESK. The CDR3 coding sequence is TGTGCCAGCAGCCTCTATGGTCCGAGCACTGAAGCTTTCTTT. Its translation: CASSLYGPSTEAFF.

The chain has TRBV6-2 or TRBV6-3 and TRBJ2-4, with 8 nucleotides matching TRBD1. Germline CDR1 and CDR2: MNHEY and SVGEGT. The V and J ends lost 1 base and 0 bases, in that order; junction bases with no gene match: 5. The CDR3 has 17 residues. This CDR3 reads CASSYFQGARAKNIQYF. The CDR3 region has the DNA TGTGCCAGCAGTTACTTCCAGGGGGCCCGAGCCAAAAACATTCAGTACTTC.

The V call is TRBV19, the J call TRBJ2-2; 12 nucleotides agree with TRBD2. Unmatched junction bases numbered 5, after V lost 2 bases and J lost 4 bases. This CDR3 region has 17 residues. Germline-derived CDR1 and CDR2 are LNHDA and SQIVND (reference sequence). The DNA for the CDR3 is TGTGCCAGTAGTATAAGCCTAGCGGGAGGGGTCACCGGGGAGCTGTTTTTT. Translating gives CASSISLAGGVTGELFF.

The chain couples TRBV15 to TRBJ2-1; D call uncertain. The V and J ends lost 1 base and 10 bases respectively, with 14 bases between them. This CDR3 comprises 14 residues. Germline V gives CDR1 LNHNV, CDR2 YYDKDF (reference sequence). The CDR3 protein is CATSRVRGPVEQFF. In nucleotides, the CDR3 is TGTGCCACCAGCAGAGTACGTGGGCCGGTAGAGCAGTTCTTC.

CDR3 residues: CAISGRTGTYEQYF. DNA for the CDR3: TGTGCCATCAGTGGCAGGACAGGGACGTACGAGCAGTACTTC. The rearrangement joins TRBV10-3 to TRBJ2-7; 8 positions match TRBD1. CDR1 is ENHRY, CDR2 SYGVKD, per germline. J was trimmed by 4 bases and V by 4 bases; bases with no gene match: 6. The length of the CDR3 is 14 residues.

The chain combines TRBV10-3 with TRBJ2-7; D is possibly TRBD2 (6 bases). Trimming cost V 3 bases and J 4 bases, with 16 bases left between them. There are 15 residues in the CDR3. Germline V gene data show CDR1 as ENHRY and CDR2 as SYGVKD. For the CDR3, the DNA is TGTGCCATCAGTGACCCGCCGGGACTTAAATACGAGCAGTACTTC. It specifies CAISDPPGLKYEQYF.